Reported below is one T cell receptor beta chain. The sample belongs to a study of siplizumab effects on memory and regulatory T cells. Assays covered 95,000 to 100,000 TCR templates per sample. Libraries were prepared by immunoSEQ multiplex PCR; TCRdb keeps only in-frame clonotypes and omits some of them. The sample comprises approximately 110,000 clones, 90% to 95% of which are singletons, and 0.25% to 0.35% rests with the top ten. The CDR3 runs to 12 residues. Germline values: CDR1 MNHNY, CDR2 SVGAGI (reference sequence). Trimming shortened V by 7 bases and J by 14 bases, and 15 bases separated the two germline ends.

This TCR came from a human donor in good health. The sample consisted of CD4+ T cells sorted from blood. The chain recombines TRBV6-6 with TRBJ1-6; D might be TRBD1 (6 bases). Written as DNA, the CDR3 is TGTGCCAGCACCACAGGGACGGCTTCCCTCCACTTT. Amino acid sequence: CASTTGTASLHF.